Below, 7 T cell receptor beta chains from the same sample are listed, as sequenced in a study of T cell responses to AZD1222 COVID-19 vaccine (dated by TCRdb to the early 2020s). This specimen's time point label, interpreted: about 28 days (+/-7) after the second vaccine dose. The library was obtained by the immunoSEQ multiplex PCR assay. What TCRdb holds here is the immuneACCESS table cut down to in-frame rearrangements. Part of the clones is not present; checked against another copy, under half of the missing clones reflect an unresolved V gene, and the others are unexplained. Here the sample has about 150,000 clones; about 83% occur a single time. In total, the top ten clones hold around 0.99% of the sample. The material sequenced was peripheral blood, taken 28 days after the second AZD1222 dose. The source is an adult who received the AZD1222 COVID-19 vaccine.

In the case of this clone: The sample holds other DNA sequences that translate to the same CDR3. The chain carries TRBV11-2 and TRBJ1-3; D call uncertain. Trimming cost V 0 bases and J 4 bases, with 4 bases left between them. Germline CDR1 SGHAT, CDR2 FQNNGV. The CDR3 has 13 residues. The CDR3 coding sequence is TGTGCCAGCAGCTTAGAACCGGGAAACACCATATATTTT. Translation gives CASSLEPGNTIYF. The full variable domain, rest sourced from reference TRBV11-2 and TRBJ1-3, is EAGVAQSPRYKIIEKRQSVAFWCNPISGHATLYWYQQILGQGPKLLIQFQNNGVVDDSQLPKDRFSAERLKGVDSTLKIQPAKLEDSAVYLCASSLEPGNTIYFGEGSWLTVV.

The chain carries TRBV28 and TRBJ2-2, with D tentatively TRBD1 (5 bases). V was trimmed by 6 bases and J by 0 bases, leaving 14 bases between them. The CDR3 has 16 residues. The germline V gene encodes CDR1 MDHEN and CDR2 SYDVKM. The CDR3 DNA follows: TGTGCCAGCAGGACTTCAGGGATCGCGAACACCGGGGAGCTGTTTTTT. The encoded protein is CASRTSGIANTGELFF.

The chain carries TRBV7-9 and TRBJ1-1; D is unresolved. V lost 2 bases, J lost 6 bases, and 22 bases lay in between. CDR1 is SEHNR and CDR2 is FQNEAQ in the germline V gene (reference sequence). This CDR3 comprises 17 residues. Written as DNA, the CDR3 is TGTGCCAGCAGCTTACCCACCCATCCTAGGGATATCGCTGAAGCTTTCTTT. It is translated as CASSLPTHPRDIAEAFF.

This chain connects TRBV7-2 to TRBJ1-5; the D gene is possibly TRBD1 (6 bases). CDR3 length equals 13 residues. V was cut by 5 bases and J by 6 bases, with 11 bases left in between. Per germline, CDR1 SGHTA and CDR2 FQGNSA. This chain's CDR3 is CASSRRGGQPQHF. CDR3 bases: TGTGCCAGCAGCCGCCGAGGGGGTCAGCCCCAGCATTTT.

The rearrangement links TRBV4-2 to TRBJ1-2; D gene uncertain. The CDR3 length is 14 residues. Germline V gene lookup returns CDR1 LGHNA and CDR2 YNFKEQ. Between the trimmed V and J ends, which lost 0 bases and 1 base, there was a span of 6 bases. The CDR3 region is CASSQERHNYGYTF. DNA of the CDR3: TGTGCCAGCAGCCAAGAGAGGCATAACTATGGCTACACCTTC.

This chain joins TRBV21-1 and TRBJ2-5; the table's D call, TRBD2, was not checked against the DNA. TRBV21-1 is deemed a pseudogene. The CDR3 has 15 amino acids. The CDR3 bases are TGTGCCAGCAGCATCGGACTAGCGGGGTCAGAGACCCAGTACTTC. Its protein product is CASSIGLAGSETQYF.

The chain uses TRBV9 and TRBJ1-5; D ambiguous. Trimming shortened V by 2 bases and J by 3 bases, and 9 bases separated the two germline ends. CDR3 size: 14 residues. Germline V CDR1 and CDR2: SGDLS, YYNGEE. This CDR3 is CASSVDGSNQPQHF. CDR3 bases: TGTGCCAGCAGCGTTGACGGATCCAATCAGCCCCAGCATTTT.